A selection of T cell receptor beta chains follows, all from one sample in a study of long-term antiretroviral therapy in people with HIV. Sequencing used immunoSEQ multiplex PCR; TCRdb keeps in-frame clones, though not all of them. The sample has about 21,000 clones; roughly four fifths are singletons. The sample consisted of unsorted PBMCs, taken 0.2 years after starting antiretroviral therapy. These receptor sequences come from a woman aged 25 to 39 with HIV. The CDR3 runs from the conserved cysteine through the conserved F or W. Each record gives: V gene, J gene, CDR3 protein.

v_call: TRBV9; j_call: TRBJ2-4; cdr3_aa: CASSAQQGAAKNIQYF
v_call: TRBV29-1; j_call: TRBJ2-5; cdr3_aa: CSVHRGGRETQYF
v_call: TRBV7-3; j_call: TRBJ2-5; cdr3_aa: CASSIGTSNGETQYF
v_call: TRBV9; j_call: TRBJ1-6; cdr3_aa: CASSVEGSSPLHF
v_call: TRBV4-1; j_call: TRBJ1-1; cdr3_aa: CASSQDYRGMNTEAFF
v_call: TRBV5-4; j_call: TRBJ1-1; cdr3_aa: CASHIRGGNTEAFF
v_call: TRBV29-1; j_call: TRBJ2-5; cdr3_aa: CSAWDLSLETQYF
v_call: TRBV5-1; j_call: TRBJ1-1; cdr3_aa: CASSRDRGPRSEAFF
v_call: TRBV7-8; j_call: TRBJ1-4; cdr3_aa: CASSPDRVGEKLFF
v_call: TRBV5-1; j_call: TRBJ2-3; cdr3_aa: CASSSRGTGDTQYF
v_call: TRBV27; j_call: TRBJ1-1; cdr3_aa: CASSYGGFSTEAFF
v_call: TRBV7-3; j_call: TRBJ2-7; cdr3_aa: CASSPRAGGHEQYF
v_call: TRBV7-2; j_call: TRBJ2-3; cdr3_aa: CASSLGTTDTQYF
v_call: TRBV11-2; j_call: TRBJ2-3; cdr3_aa: CASSSSGSTADTQYF